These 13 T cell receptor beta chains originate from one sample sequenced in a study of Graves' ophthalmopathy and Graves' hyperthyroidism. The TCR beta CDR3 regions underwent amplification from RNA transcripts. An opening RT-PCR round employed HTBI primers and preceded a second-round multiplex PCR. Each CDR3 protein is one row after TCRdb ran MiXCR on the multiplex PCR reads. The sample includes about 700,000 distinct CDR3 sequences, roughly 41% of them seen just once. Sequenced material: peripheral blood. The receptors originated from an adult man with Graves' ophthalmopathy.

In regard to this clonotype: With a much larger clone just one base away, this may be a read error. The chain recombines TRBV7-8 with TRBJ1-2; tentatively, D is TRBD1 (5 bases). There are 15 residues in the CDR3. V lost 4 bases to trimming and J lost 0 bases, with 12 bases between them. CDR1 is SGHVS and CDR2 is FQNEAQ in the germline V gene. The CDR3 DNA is TGTGCCAGCAGCTCGGGACGGGTAGCTAACTATGGCTACACCTTC. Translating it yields CASSSGRVANYGYTF.

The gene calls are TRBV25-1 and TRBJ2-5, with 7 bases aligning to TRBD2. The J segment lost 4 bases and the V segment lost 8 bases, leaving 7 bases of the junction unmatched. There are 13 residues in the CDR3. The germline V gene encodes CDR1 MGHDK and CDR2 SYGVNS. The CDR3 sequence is CASGGELVETQYF. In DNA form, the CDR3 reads TGTGCCAGCGGGGGGGAGTTGGTAGAGACCCAGTACTTC.

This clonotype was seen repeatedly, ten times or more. CDR3: CSVEGGGNEQYF. The CDR3 nucleotides are TGCAGCGTTGAGGGAGGGGGTAACGAGCAGTACTTC. The rearrangement joins TRBV29-1 to TRBJ2-7; weak D call: TRBD2 (7 bases). Germline V gene data show CDR1 as SQVTM and CDR2 as ANQGSEA. CDR3 length equals 12 residues. Trimming took 3 bases from V and 5 from J, leaving 11 bases between them.

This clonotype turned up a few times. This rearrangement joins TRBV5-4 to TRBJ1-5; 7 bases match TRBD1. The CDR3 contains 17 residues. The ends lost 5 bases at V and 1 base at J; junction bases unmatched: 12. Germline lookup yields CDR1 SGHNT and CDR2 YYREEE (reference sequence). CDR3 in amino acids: CASSPGTDSISNQPQHF. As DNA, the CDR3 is TGTGCCAGCAGTCCCGGGACAGACTCCATCAGCAATCAGCCCCAGCATTTT.

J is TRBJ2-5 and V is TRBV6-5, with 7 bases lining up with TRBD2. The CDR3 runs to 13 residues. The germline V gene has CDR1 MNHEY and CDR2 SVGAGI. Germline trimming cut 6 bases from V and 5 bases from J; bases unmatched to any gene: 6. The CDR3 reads CASSPGRPETQYF. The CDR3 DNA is TGTGCCAGCAGCCCCGGGAGGCCGGAGACCCAGTACTTC.

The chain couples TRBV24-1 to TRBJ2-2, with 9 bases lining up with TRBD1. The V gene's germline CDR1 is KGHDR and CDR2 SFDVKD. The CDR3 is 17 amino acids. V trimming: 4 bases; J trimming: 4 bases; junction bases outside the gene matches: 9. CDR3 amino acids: CATSEPAGTGTTGELFF. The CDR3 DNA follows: TGTGCCACCAGTGAACCGGCCGGGACAGGGACCACCGGGGAGCTGTTTTTT.

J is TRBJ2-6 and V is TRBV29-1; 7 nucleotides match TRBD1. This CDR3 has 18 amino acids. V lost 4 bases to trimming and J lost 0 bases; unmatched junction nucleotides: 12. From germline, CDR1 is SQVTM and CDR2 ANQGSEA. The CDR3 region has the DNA TGCAGCGTTGGAGGCACAGGGGCCCTACCCTCTGGGGCCAACGTCCTGACTTTC. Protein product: CSVGGTGALPSGANVLTF. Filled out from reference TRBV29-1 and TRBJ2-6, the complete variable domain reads SAVISQKPSRDICQRGTSLTIQCQVDSQVTMMFWYRQQPGQSLTLIATANQGSEATYESGFVIDKFPISRPNLTFSTLTVSNMSPEDSSIYLCSVGGTGALPSGANVLTFGAGSRLTVL.

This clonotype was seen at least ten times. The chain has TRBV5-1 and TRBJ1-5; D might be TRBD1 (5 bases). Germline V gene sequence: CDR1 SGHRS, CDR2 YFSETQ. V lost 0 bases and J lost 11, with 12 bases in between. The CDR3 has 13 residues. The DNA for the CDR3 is TGCGCCAGCAGCTTGGCCTGGGGGGGGGCCCAGCATTTT. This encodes CASSLAWGGAQHF.

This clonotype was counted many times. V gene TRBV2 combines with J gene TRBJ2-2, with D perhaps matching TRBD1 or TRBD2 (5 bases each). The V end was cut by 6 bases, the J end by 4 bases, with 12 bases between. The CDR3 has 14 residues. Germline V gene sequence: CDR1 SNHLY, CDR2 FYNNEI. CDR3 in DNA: TGTGCCAGCAGAAGACAGCGGAGCACCGGGGAGCTGTTTTTT. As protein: CASRRQRSTGELFF.

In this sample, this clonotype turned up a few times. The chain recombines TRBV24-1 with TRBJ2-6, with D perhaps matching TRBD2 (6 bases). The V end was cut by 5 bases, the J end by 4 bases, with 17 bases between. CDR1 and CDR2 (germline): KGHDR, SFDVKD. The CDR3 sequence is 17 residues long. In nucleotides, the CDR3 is TGTGCCACCAGTGCACGGGACGGGGGAAAAGGGGCCAACGTCCTGACTTTC. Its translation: CATSARDGGKGANVLTF.

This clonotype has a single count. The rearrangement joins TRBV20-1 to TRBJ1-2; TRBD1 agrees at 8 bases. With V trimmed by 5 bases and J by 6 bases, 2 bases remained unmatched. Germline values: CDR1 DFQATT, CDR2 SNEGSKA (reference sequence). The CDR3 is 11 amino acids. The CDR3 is CSASTGDGYTF. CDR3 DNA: TGCAGTGCTTCGACAGGGGATGGCTACACCTTC.

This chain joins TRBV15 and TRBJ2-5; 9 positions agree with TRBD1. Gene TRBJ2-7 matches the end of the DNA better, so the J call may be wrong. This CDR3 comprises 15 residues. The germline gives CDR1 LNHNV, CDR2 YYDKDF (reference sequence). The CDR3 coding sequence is TGTGCCACCAGCAGGCGGGGACAGGGAAACGGCGAGCAGTACTTC. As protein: CATSRRGQGNGEQYF.

Here the CDR3 reads CASSEAAGETQYF. Here the CDR3 DNA reads TGTGCCAGCAGTGAAGCGGCGGGAGAGACCCAGTACTTC. This sequence joins TRBV2 and TRBJ2-5; weak D call: TRBD2 (5 bases). Per the germline V gene, CDR1 is SNHLY and CDR2 is FYNNEI. The CDR3 sequence is 13 residues long. V shed 0 bases and J shed 4 bases, with 6 bases lying between them. Full variable domain (remainder filled in from reference TRBV2 and TRBJ2-5): EPEVTQTPSHQVTQMGQEVILRCVPISNHLYFYWYRQILGQKVEFLVSFYNNEISEKSEIFDDQFSVERPDGSNFTLKIRSTKLEDSAMYFCASSEAAGETQYFGPGTRLLVL.